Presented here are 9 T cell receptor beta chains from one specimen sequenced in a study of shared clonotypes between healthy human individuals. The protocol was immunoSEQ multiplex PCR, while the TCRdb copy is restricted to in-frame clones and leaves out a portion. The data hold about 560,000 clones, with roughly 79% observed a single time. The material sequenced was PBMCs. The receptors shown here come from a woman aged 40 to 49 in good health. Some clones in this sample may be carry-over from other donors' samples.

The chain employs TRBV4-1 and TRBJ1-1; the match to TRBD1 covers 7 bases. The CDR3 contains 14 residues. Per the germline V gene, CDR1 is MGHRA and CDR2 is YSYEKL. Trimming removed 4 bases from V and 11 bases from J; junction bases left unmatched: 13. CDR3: CASSPGITRGGAFF. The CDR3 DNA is TGCGCCAGCAGCCCTGGCATAACCAGGGGGGGGGCTTTCTTT.

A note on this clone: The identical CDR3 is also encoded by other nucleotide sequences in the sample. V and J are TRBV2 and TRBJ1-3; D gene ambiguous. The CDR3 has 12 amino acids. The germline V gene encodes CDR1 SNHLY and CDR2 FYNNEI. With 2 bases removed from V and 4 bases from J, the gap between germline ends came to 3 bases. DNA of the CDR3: TGTGCCAGCAGTGAAAGAGGAAACACCATATATTTT. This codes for CASSERGNTIYF. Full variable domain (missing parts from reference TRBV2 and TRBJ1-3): EPEVTQTPSHQVTQMGQEVILRCVPISNHLYFYWYRQILGQKVEFLVSFYNNEISEKSEIFDDQFSVERPDGSNFTLKIRSTKLEDSAMYFCASSERGNTIYFGEGSWLTVV.

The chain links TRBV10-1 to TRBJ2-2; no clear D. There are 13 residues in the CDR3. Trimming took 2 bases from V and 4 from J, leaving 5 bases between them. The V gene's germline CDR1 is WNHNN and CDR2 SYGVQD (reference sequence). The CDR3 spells CASSEQSTGELFF. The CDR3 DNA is TGCGCCAGCAGTGAGCAGAGCACCGGGGAGCTGTTTTTT.

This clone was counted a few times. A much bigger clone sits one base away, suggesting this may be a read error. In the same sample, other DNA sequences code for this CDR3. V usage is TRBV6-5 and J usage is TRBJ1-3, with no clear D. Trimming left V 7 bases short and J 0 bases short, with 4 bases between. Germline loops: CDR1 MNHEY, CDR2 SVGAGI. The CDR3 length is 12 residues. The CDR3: CASTGSGNTIYF. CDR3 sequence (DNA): TGTGCCAGCACCGGCTCTGGAAACACCATATATTTT.

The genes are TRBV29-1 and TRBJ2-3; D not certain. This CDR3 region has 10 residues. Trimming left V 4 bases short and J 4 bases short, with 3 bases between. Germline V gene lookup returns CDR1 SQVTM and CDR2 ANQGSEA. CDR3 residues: CSVGPDTQYF. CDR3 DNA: TGCAGCGTTGGGCCAGATACGCAGTATTTT.

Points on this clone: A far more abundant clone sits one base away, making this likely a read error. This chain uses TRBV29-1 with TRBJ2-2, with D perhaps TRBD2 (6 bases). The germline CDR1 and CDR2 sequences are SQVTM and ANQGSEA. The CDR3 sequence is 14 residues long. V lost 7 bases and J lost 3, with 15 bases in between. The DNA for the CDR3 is TGCAGCGCTGGGCGGGGAAGGGACACCGGGGAGCTGTTTTTT. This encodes CSAGRGRDTGELFF.

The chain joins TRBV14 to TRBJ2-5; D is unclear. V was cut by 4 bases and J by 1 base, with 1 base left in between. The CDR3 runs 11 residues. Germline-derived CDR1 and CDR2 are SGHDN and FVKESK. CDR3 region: CASSRQETQYF. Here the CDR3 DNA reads TGTGCCAGCAGCCGCCAAGAGACCCAGTACTTC.

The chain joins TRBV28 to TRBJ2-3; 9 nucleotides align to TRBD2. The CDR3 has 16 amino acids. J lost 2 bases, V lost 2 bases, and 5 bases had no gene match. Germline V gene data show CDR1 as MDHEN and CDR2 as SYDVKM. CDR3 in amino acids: CASSLMLAGYTDTQYF. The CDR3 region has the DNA TGTGCCAGCAGTTTAATGCTAGCGGGATACACAGATACGCAGTATTTT.

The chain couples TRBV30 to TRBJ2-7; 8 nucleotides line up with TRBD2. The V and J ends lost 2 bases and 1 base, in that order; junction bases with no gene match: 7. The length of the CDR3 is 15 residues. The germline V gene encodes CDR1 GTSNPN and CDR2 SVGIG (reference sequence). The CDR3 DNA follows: TGTGCCTGGAGTAACGGAGCGGGAGTGTCCTACGAGCAGTACTTC. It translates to CAWSNGAGVSYEQYF.